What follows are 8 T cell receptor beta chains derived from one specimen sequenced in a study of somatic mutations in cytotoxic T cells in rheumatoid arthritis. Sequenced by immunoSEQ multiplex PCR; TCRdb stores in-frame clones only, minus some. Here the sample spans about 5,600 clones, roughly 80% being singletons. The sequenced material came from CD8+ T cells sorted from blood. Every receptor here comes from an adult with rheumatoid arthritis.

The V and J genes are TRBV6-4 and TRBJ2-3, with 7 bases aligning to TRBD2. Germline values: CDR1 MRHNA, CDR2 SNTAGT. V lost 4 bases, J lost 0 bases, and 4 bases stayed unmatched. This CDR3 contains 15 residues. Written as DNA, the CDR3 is TGTGCCAGCAGTGTAACTAGCGATAGCACAGATACGCAGTATTTT. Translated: CASSVTSDSTDTQYF.

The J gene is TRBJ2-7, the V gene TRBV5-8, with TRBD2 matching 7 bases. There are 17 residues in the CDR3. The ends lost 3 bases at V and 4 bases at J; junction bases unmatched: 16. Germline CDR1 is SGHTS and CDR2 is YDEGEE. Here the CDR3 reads CASSSLGGGSLDYEQYF. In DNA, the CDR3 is TGTGCCAGCAGCTCACTCGGGGGAGGGAGTTTGGATTACGAGCAGTACTTC.

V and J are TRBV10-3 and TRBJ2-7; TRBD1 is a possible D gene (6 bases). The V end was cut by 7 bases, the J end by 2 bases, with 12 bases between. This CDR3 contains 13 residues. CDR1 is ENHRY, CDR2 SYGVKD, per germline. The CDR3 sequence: CAITREGAYEQYF. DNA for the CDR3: TGTGCCATCACCAGAGAGGGGGCCTACGAGCAGTACTTC.

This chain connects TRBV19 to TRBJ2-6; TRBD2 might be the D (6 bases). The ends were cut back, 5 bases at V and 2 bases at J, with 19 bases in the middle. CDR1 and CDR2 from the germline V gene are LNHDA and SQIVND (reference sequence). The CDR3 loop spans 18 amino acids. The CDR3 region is CASSPWGLGMPGANVLTF. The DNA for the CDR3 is TGTGCCAGTAGTCCTTGGGGACTGGGAATGCCTGGGGCCAACGTCCTGACTTTC.

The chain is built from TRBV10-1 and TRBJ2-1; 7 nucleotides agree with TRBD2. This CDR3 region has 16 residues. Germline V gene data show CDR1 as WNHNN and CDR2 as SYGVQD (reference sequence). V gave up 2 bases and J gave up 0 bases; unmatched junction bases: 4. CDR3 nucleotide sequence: TGCGCCAGCAGTGAGATGGCGGGAGACTCCTACAATGAGCAGTTCTTC. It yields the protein CASSEMAGDSYNEQFF.

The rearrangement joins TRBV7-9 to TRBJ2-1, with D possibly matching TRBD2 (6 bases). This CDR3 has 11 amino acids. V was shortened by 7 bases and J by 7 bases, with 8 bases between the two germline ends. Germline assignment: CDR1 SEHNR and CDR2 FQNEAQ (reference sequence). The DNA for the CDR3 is TGTGCCAGCATGGAGGGAAATGAGCAGTTCTTC. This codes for CASMEGNEQFF.

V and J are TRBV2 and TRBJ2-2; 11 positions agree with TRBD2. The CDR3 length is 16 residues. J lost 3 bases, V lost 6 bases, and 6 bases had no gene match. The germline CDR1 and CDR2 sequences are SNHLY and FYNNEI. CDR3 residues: CASRDPLAGDTGELFF. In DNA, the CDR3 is TGTGCCAGCAGGGACCCACTAGCGGGGGACACCGGGGAGCTGTTTTTT.

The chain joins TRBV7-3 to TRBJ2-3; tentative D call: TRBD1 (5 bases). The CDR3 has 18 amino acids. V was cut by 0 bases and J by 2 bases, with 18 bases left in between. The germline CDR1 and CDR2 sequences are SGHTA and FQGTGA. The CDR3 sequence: CASSLTGPAEAPTDTQYF. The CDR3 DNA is TGTGCCAGCAGCTTAACGGGGCCGGCTGAAGCACCCACAGATACGCAGTATTTT. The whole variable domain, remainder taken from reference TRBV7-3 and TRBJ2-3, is GAGVSQTPSNKVTEKGKYVELRCDPISGHTALYWYRQSLGQGPEFLIYFQGTGAADDSGLPNDRFFAVRPEGSVSTLKIQRTERGDSAVYLCASSLTGPAEAPTDTQYFGPGTRLTVL.